These 26 T cell receptor beta chains share one sample of origin, sequenced in a study of metastatic and nonmetastatic thyroid tumors. From the PCR reads, TCRdb re-called clones with MiXCR. Of roughly 21,000 clones in the sample, about 25% were seen once. None of the patients had undergone any treatment ahead of thyroid surgery. Sequencing used blood. These TCRs come from a female donor with papillary thyroid cancer or a benign thyroid nodule (not recorded which). Some clones in this sample may be carry-over from other donors' samples.

The chain links TRBV12-5 to TRBJ2-2; D might be TRBD1 (5 bases). V was clipped by 3 bases and J by 5 bases, with 7 bases between them. This CDR3 comprises 13 residues. Germline V lookup: CDR1 LGHNT, CDR2 FRNRAP. As DNA, the CDR3 is TGTGCTAGTGGTTTAGGGGTTACCGGGGAGCTGTTTTTT. Its protein product is CASGLGVTGELFF. The complete variable domain, with remaining parts taken from reference TRBV12-5 and TRBJ2-2, reads DARVTQTPRHKVTEMGQEVTMRCQPILGHNTVFWYRQTMMQGLELLAYFRNRAPLDDSGMPKDRFSAEMPDATLATLKIQPSEPRDSAVYFCASGLGVTGELFFGEGSRLTVL.

There are many counts of this clone. The gene calls are TRBV28 and TRBJ2-7, with D perhaps matching TRBD1 (6 bases). The V gene lost 3 bases and the J gene lost 5 bases, with 23 bases spanning the gap. The germline CDR1 and CDR2 sequences are MDHEN and SYDVKM. This CDR3 contains 17 residues. CDR3: CASSFSWDTAQQDEQYF. As DNA, the CDR3 is TGTGCCAGCAGTTTCAGTTGGGACACAGCTCAACAGGACGAGCAGTACTTC.

With respect to this clone: The junction does not match germline at one end; this may be a read error. The chain is built from TRBV4-3 and TRBJ2-2; possible D gene TRBD1, 6 bases. The CDR3 runs to 15 residues. The germline V gene has CDR1 LGHNA and CDR2 YSLEER. The CDR3 is CARSPTTGYTGELFF. The CDR3 DNA is TGCGCCCGCAGCCCAACGACAGGCTACACCGGGGAGCTCTTTTTT.

At least ten counts were recorded for this clone. The rearrangement joins TRBV19 to TRBJ1-1; weak D call: TRBD1 (5 bases). CDR1 and CDR2 from the germline V gene are LNHDA and SQIVND (reference sequence). This CDR3 region has 12 residues. V was clipped by 3 bases and J by 8 bases, with 10 bases between them. CDR3 sequence reads: CASSMFTGEAFF. The CDR3 nucleotides are TGTGCCAGTAGTATGTTTACAGGAGAAGCTTTCTTT.

This clone was seen more than once but under ten times. The gene calls are TRBV11-2 and TRBJ2-7, with TRBD2 matching 8 bases. From germline, CDR1 is SGHAT and CDR2 FQNNGV. Trimming at V came to 5 bases and at J to 2 bases, leaving 5 bases not matched to a gene. CDR3 length equals 14 residues. The CDR3 sequence is CASSKEGLAYEQYF. CDR3 DNA: TGTGCCAGCAGCAAAGAGGGACTAGCCTACGAGCAGTACTTC.

This chain uses TRBV14 with TRBJ1-6; possibly TRBD1 for D (6 bases). Trimming took 1 base from V and 8 from J, leaving 15 bases between them. The germline V gene encodes CDR1 SGHDN and CDR2 FVKESK. This CDR3 contains 16 residues. The CDR3 bases are TGTGCCAGCAGCCAAGGAGGTCGAGGGGGTTATTCACCCCTCCACTTT. Translation: CASSQGGRGGYSPLHF.

This clone was seen more than once but under ten times. This chain links TRBV24-1 with TRBJ2-7; TRBD1 aligns across 9 bases. With 4 bases clipped from V and 3 bases from J, the junction kept 3 bases outside the gene matches. The CDR3 sequence is 14 residues long. Germline CDR1 reads KGHDR; CDR2 reads SFDVKD. For the CDR3, the DNA is TGTGCCACCAGTGACCGGGGACAGGGCTACGAGCAGTACTTC. It translates to CATSDRGQGYEQYF.

This clone was seen ten or more times. This chain uses TRBV28 with TRBJ1-2; 7 bases map to TRBD1. J lost 2 bases, V lost 4 bases, and 4 bases had no gene match. The length of the CDR3 is 14 residues. Germline CDR1 reads MDHEN; CDR2 reads SYDVKM. In DNA, the CDR3 is TGTGCCAGCAGTTCCCGCAGGGGGAACTATGGCTACACCTTC. The encoded protein is CASSSRRGNYGYTF.

This clone was observed at least ten times. This chain connects TRBV3-1 to TRBJ2-2; a possible D gene is TRBD2 (6 bases). The CDR3 consists of 14 residues. The germline V gene has CDR1 LGHDT and CDR2 YNNKEL (reference sequence). V was clipped by 4 bases and J by 7 bases, with 13 bases between them. DNA for the CDR3: TGTGCCAGCAGCCCTAATGTGGGAGGCGGGGAGCTGTTTTTT. This encodes CASSPNVGGGELFF.

The V call is TRBV6-2 or TRBV6-3, the J call TRBJ2-1; D is uncertain. With 0 bases removed from V and 16 bases from J, the gap between germline ends came to 13 bases. Germline CDR1 MNHEY, CDR2 SVGEGT. The CDR3 has 12 residues. The CDR3 sequence: CASSYSQTHHFF. The CDR3 DNA is TGTGCCAGCAGTTACTCGCAGACTCACCACTTCTTC.

This clone was seen repeatedly, ten times or more. The rearrangement uses TRBV20-1 and TRBJ1-1; possibly TRBD1 for D (5 bases). Germline V lookup: CDR1 DFQATT, CDR2 SNEGSKA (reference sequence). The CDR3 covers 14 residues. Trimming took off 0 bases at V and 1 base at J, with 9 bases between the two ends. The DNA of the CDR3 is TGCAGTGCTAGAGACGTAAGGGGGAACACTGAAGCTTTCTTT. Its protein is CSARDVRGNTEAFF.

Ten or more counts support this clone. A much larger clone lies one base from this, so it may be a read error. The V gene is TRBV6-1, the J gene TRBJ1-4; unclear D gene. This CDR3 is 15 amino acids long. CDR1 and CDR2 (germline): MNHNS, SASEGT. The ends were cut back, 8 bases at V and 3 bases at J, with 16 bases in the middle. The DNA of the CDR3 is TGTGCCAGCGGACGCACCGGCGAAGCTAATGAAAAACTGTTTTTT. As protein: CASGRTGEANEKLFF.

This rearrangement joins TRBV5-1 to TRBJ1-2; possibly TRBD1 for D (6 bases). The CDR3 runs 15 residues. V was trimmed by 4 bases and J by 6 bases, leaving 19 bases between them. From germline, CDR1 is SGHRS and CDR2 YFSETQ. This CDR3 is CASSRGWGAGDGYTF. The CDR3 coding sequence is TGCGCCAGCAGCCGGGGCTGGGGGGCTGGTGATGGCTACACCTTC. The full variable domain, its missing parts supplied by reference TRBV5-1 and TRBJ1-2, is KAGVTQTPRYLIKTRGQQVTLSCSPISGHRSVSWYQQTPGQGLQFLFEYFSETQRNKGNFPGRFSGRQFSNSRSEMNVSTLELGDSALYLCASSRGWGAGDGYTFGSGTRLTVV.

This clone was found many times. This chain uses TRBV6-2 or TRBV6-3 with TRBJ1-5; 7 nucleotides line up with TRBD1. Trimming cost V 6 bases and J 4 bases; bases outside gene matches: 3. CDR3 length equals 13 residues. Germline V lookup: CDR1 MNHEY, CDR2 SVGEGT. CDR3 region: CASSPTGNQPQHF. In DNA, the CDR3 is TGTGCCAGCAGCCCGACAGGGAATCAGCCCCAGCATTTT.

The gene calls are TRBV20-1 and TRBJ2-1, with D possibly matching TRBD2 (6 bases). Per the germline V gene, CDR1 is DFQATT and CDR2 is SNEGSKA (reference sequence). The ends were cut back, 1 base at V and 7 bases at J, with 17 bases in the middle. This CDR3 spans 15 amino acids. As DNA, the CDR3 is TGCAGTGCTAGAGGAACGGGAGATCACTTAAATGAGCAGTTCTTC. Translating it yields CSARGTGDHLNEQFF.

The sample holds many counts of this clone. The chain couples TRBV27 to TRBJ1-6; D gene uncertain. The CDR3 sequence is 14 residues long. The ends were cut back, 6 bases at V and 9 bases at J, with 15 bases in the middle. Germline CDR1 and CDR2: MNHEY and SMNVEV (reference sequence). The CDR3 DNA reads as TGTGCCAGCAGCCTGCCCCGTAGCAGTTCACCCCTCCACTTT. This gives the protein CASSLPRSSSPLHF.

This chain connects TRBV27 to TRBJ2-7, with TRBD1 as a possible D gene (5 bases). The CDR3 length is 16 residues. Germline CDR1 MNHEY, CDR2 SMNVEV (reference sequence). Trimming took 3 bases from V and 4 from J, leaving 19 bases between them. The DNA for the CDR3 is TGTGCCAGCAGTTTGTCCCCCAGGGTGCTGCGGTACGAGCAGTACTTC. This translates into CASSLSPRVLRYEQYF.

Comments on this clone: The junction does not match germline at one end; this may be a read error. The chain uses TRBV2 and TRBJ1-5, with no clear D. Germline V lookup: CDR1 SNHLY, CDR2 FYNNEI. The length of the CDR3 is 15 residues. CDR3 loop: CGSSESQVSNQPPHF. In DNA, the CDR3 is TGTGGCAGCAGTGAGTCCCAGGTGAGCAATCAGCCCCCGCATTTT.

The rearrangement uses TRBV5-4 and TRBJ2-7, with D perhaps being TRBD1 or TRBD2 (5 bases each). From germline, CDR1 is SGHNT and CDR2 YYREEE (reference sequence). V gave up 1 base and J gave up 0 bases, with 20 bases separating them. This CDR3 has 18 amino acids. CDR3 loop: CASSLFQGRDQDSYEQYV. CDR3 nucleotides: TGTGCCAGCAGCTTGTTTCAGGGACGGGACCAAGACTCCTACGAGCAGTACGTC.

This clone was recorded once. V and J are TRBV19 and TRBJ1-3, with TRBD1 identical over 8 bases. The CDR3 sequence is 19 residues long. Losses at the gene ends were 5 bases for V and 5 bases for J; bases not matched to a gene: 20. Germline CDR1 and CDR2: LNHDA and SQIVND (reference sequence). In nucleotides, the CDR3 is TGTGCCAGTAGTCTCCGGGCGGTCAGGGGGCCCCCAATCCGAAACACCATATATTTT. This sequence encodes CASSLRAVRGPPIRNTIYF.

Ten or more counts support this clone. The chain employs TRBV15 and TRBJ2-7; possibly TRBD1 or TRBD2 for D (6 bases each). The CDR3 contains 13 residues. V lost 3 bases, J lost 2 bases, and 8 bases lay in between. Germline CDR1 is LNHNV and CDR2 is YYDKDF (reference sequence). Here the CDR3 reads CATSRRGAYEQYF. In DNA, the CDR3 is TGTGCCACCAGCAGGAGGGGGGCCTACGAGCAGTACTTC.

This clone was detected many times. The chain couples TRBV4-2 to TRBJ2-3; 7 positions agree with TRBD2. CDR3 length: 16 amino acids. Germline CDR1 LGHNA, CDR2 YNFKEQ. J lost 5 bases, V lost 0 bases, and 8 bases had no gene match. CDR3: CASSQDASGSGDTQYF. The CDR3 DNA follows: TGTGCCAGCAGCCAAGATGCTAGCGGAAGTGGAGATACGCAGTATTTT.

In its sample, this clone was seen a few times. V gene TRBV27 combines with J gene TRBJ2-1; 8 bases are a match to TRBD1. The junction had 5 bases not matched to a gene; V was cut back by 4 bases and J by 0 bases. Germline loops: CDR1 MNHEY, CDR2 SMNVEV (reference sequence). The CDR3 has 16 amino acids. CDR3 sequence reads: CASSYRTGSSYNEQFF. The DNA of the CDR3 is TGTGCCAGCAGTTACCGGACAGGGAGCTCCTACAATGAGCAGTTCTTC.

J is TRBJ2-6 and V is TRBV30; unclear D gene. Trimming shortened V by 6 bases and J by 4 bases, and 10 bases separated the two germline ends. This CDR3 has 13 amino acids. Germline loops: CDR1 GTSNPN, CDR2 SVGIG (reference sequence). The CDR3 loop is CACLWPGANVLTF. In DNA, the CDR3 is TGTGCCTGTCTATGGCCCGGGGCCAACGTCCTGACTTTC.

Details on this clone: Sequence at one end of the junction differs from germline and may be a read error. The gene calls are TRBV11-2 and TRBJ2-1; D ambiguous. The CDR3 totals 14 residues. Germline CDR1 reads SGHAT; CDR2 reads FQNNGV. The CDR3 is CASSLDSRKNEEFF. The DNA of the CDR3 is TGTGCCAGCAGCTTAGACTCCCGGAAAAATGAGGAGTTCTTC.

This clone has just a few counts. With a much larger clone just one base away, this may be a read error. The rearrangement joins TRBV7-3 to TRBJ2-4; D may match TRBD1 or TRBD2 (6 bases each). Trimming removed 5 bases at V and 0 bases at J, with 11 bases between. The V gene's germline CDR1 is SGHTA and CDR2 FQGTGA. The CDR3 has 15 amino acids. The DNA of the CDR3 is TGTGCCAGCAGCCCCACGGGGGCAGCCAAAAACATTCAGTACTTC. It codes for CASSPTGAAKNIQYF.